This T cell receptor beta chain was captured in a study of technical replicates of blood from a handful of donors. Profiling relied on immunoSEQ multiplex PCR, and the TCRdb table lists in-frame clones only, not all of them. This sample carries about 56,000 clones, over 85% of them seen once, and the ten largest clones take around 4.4%. Trimming removed 5 bases from V and 4 bases from J, with 15 bases in between. Germline loops: CDR1 SGHAT, CDR2 FQNNGV. The CDR3 contains 15 residues. The sequence derives from a human donor in good health. Some clones in this sample may be carry-over from other donors' samples. This rearrangement joins TRBV11-2 to TRBJ2-1, with D perhaps TRBD2 (6 bases). Material for sequencing was PBMCs. The CDR3 nucleotides are TGTGCCAGCAGCCCAGGCTCGGGGGAGTACAATGAGCAGTTCTTC. Protein sequence: CASSPGSGEYNEQFF.